The present T cell receptor (beta chain) was sequenced within a study of vaccination effects on CD4 cells after COVID-19. Study as a whole: It was a median of 72 days after the second dose that post-vaccine samples were obtained.

With respect to this clone: Its specificity is unknown.

In germline, CDR1 is SGHTA, CDR2 FQGNSA. CDR3 length: 14 amino acids. The V and J ends lost 0 bases and 5 bases respectively, with 10 bases between them. Sequencing followed a ViraFEST assay step that expanded antigen-specific CD4+ T cells with viral peptide pools. The culture ran for approximately 11 days before CD4+ T cells were isolated. Two-dose vaccination with either BNT162b2 or mRNA-1273 was given to the participants. A half-volume exchange with IL-2 medium occurred on days 3 and 7. Sequenced by immunoSEQ multiplex PCR; TCRdb stores in-frame clones only, minus some. This sample yields around 81,000 clones, of which 60% to 85% are seen a single time; around 1.1% belongs to the top ten.

Specimen: CD4+ T cells from PBMCs cultured with HCoV-OC43 spike peptides, collected after COVID-19 vaccination. Noted subset: HCoV-OC43 spike overlapping peptide pool stimulation. The clonotype originates from a human donor who received a COVID-19 vaccine. The genes are TRBV7-2 and TRBJ2-5; tentative D call: TRBD1 (5 bases). The CDR3 DNA sequence: TGTGCCAGCAGCTTAGCAGGGGCTAGGGAGACCCAGTACTTC. Protein sequence: CASSLAGARETQYF. Together with reference TRBV7-2 and TRBJ2-5, the CDR3 gives the full variable domain: GAGVSQSPSNKVTEKGKDVELRCDPISGHTALYWYRQSLGQGLEFLIYFQGNSAPDKSGLPSDRFSAERTGGSVSTLTIQRTQQEDSAVYLCASSLAGARETQYFGPGTRLLVL.